The rows below give T cell receptor beta chains drawn from one sample of a study of T-cell reconstitution after alpha-beta-depleted transplantation in children. Via MiXCR, TCRdb re-called the PCR reads, giving one row per CDR3 protein. The data contain hundreds of thousands of distinct CDR3 sequences, 10% to 15% of them seen just once; the ten biggest clones take up around 2%. The sample here was PBMCs, mostly from graft donor cells, taken 360 days after TCRalphabeta/CD19-depleted stem cell transplant. These receptors originate from a male patient younger than 18 who had a stem cell transplant for acute myeloid leukemia, so the T cells may come from the graft donor. CDR3s include the opening cysteine and the closing phenylalanine or tryptophan. Fields, in order: D gene, CDR3 length, V gene, clone size, J gene, CDR3 DNA, CDR3 protein. The D gene is left open where the match is weak. Size values are once, few and many counts, or a class for expanded clones, and some rows have none.

d_gene: TRBD1
len: 15
v_gene: TRBV12-3/TRBV12-4
abundance: -
j_gene: TRBJ1-5
CDR3nt: TGTGCCAGCAGTCCTGGGACAGGGGCCAATCAGCCCCAGCATTTT
CDR3aa: CASSPGTGANQPQHF

d_gene: -
len: 14
v_gene: TRBV7-2
abundance: -
j_gene: TRBJ2-7
CDR3nt: TGTGCCAGCAGCTTAAACAGGGTAGACTACGAGCAGTACTTC
CDR3aa: CASSLNRVDYEQYF

d_gene: -
len: 15
v_gene: TRBV18
abundance: -
j_gene: TRBJ2-7
CDR3nt: TGTGCCAGCTCCTTCTCGGGGACATTGACCTACGAGCAGTACTTC
CDR3aa: CASSFSGTLTYEQYF

d_gene: TRBD1
len: 18
v_gene: TRBV5-1
abundance: -
j_gene: TRBJ2-2
CDR3nt: TGCGCCAGCAGCGTTGGACAGGGGCCGATACCTAGCACCGGGGAGCTGTTTTTT
CDR3aa: CASSVGQGPIPSTGELFF

d_gene: -
len: 14
v_gene: TRBV29-1
abundance: few
j_gene: TRBJ1-1
CDR3nt: TGCAGCGTTGATCGCGGGGGTCCGGGCACTGAAGCTTTCTTT
CDR3aa: CSVDRGGPGTEAFF

d_gene: TRBD2
len: 19
v_gene: TRBV20-1
abundance: few
j_gene: TRBJ2-5
CDR3nt: TGCAGTGCTAGAGACCCTCATCCAAAAGCGGGAGGGGAGCAAGAGACCCAGTACTTC
CDR3aa: CSARDPHPKAGGEQETQYF

d_gene: -
len: 13
v_gene: TRBV7-9
abundance: few
j_gene: TRBJ1-2
CDR3nt: TGTGCCAGCAGCTTAGGTCTGGGAGGGAGTTACACCTTC
CDR3aa: CASSLGLGGSYTF

d_gene: TRBD1
len: 19
v_gene: TRBV7-3
abundance: -
j_gene: TRBJ2-1
CDR3nt: TGTGCCAGCAGCCCGACAGGGCGGCGGAATCAGAGCTCCTACAATGAGCAGTTCTTC
CDR3aa: CASSPTGRRNQSSYNEQFF

d_gene: TRBD2
len: 18
v_gene: TRBV20-1
abundance: many
j_gene: TRBJ2-1
CDR3nt: TGCAGTGCTAGAGATAAGACTAGCGGGAGTCTGACCTACAATGAGCAGTTCTTC
CDR3aa: CSARDKTSGSLTYNEQFF

d_gene: -
len: 15
v_gene: TRBV7-2
abundance: few
j_gene: TRBJ2-3
CDR3nt: TGTGCCAGCAGCTTAGGGGCTAGCCGGTCAGATACGCAGTATTTT
CDR3aa: CASSLGASRSDTQYF

d_gene: TRBD2
len: 16
v_gene: TRBV12-3/TRBV12-4
abundance: many
j_gene: TRBJ2-1
CDR3nt: TGTGCCAGCAGCCCACGGGGGGGTCTAGAAGGCAATGAGCAGTTCTTC
CDR3aa: CASSPRGGLEGNEQFF

d_gene: -
len: 13
v_gene: TRBV6-2/TRBV6-3
abundance: -
j_gene: TRBJ1-1
CDR3nt: TGTGCCAGCAGTTGGGGTTTGGGAACTGAAGCTTTCTTT
CDR3aa: CASSWGLGTEAFF

d_gene: -
len: 13
v_gene: TRBV20-1
abundance: many
j_gene: TRBJ2-1
CDR3nt: TGCAGTGCCGACGGCTATTCCTACAATGAGCAGTTCTTC
CDR3aa: CSADGYSYNEQFF

d_gene: -
len: 12
v_gene: TRBV20-1
abundance: -
j_gene: TRBJ2-3
CDR3nt: TGCAGTGCTAGCCCCCACACAGATACGCAGTATTTT
CDR3aa: CSASPHTDTQYF

d_gene: TRBD1
len: 15
v_gene: TRBV12-3/TRBV12-4
abundance: -
j_gene: TRBJ1-1
CDR3nt: TGTGCCAGCAGTGAATGGGACAGGGAGGACACTGAAGCTTTCTTT
CDR3aa: CASSEWDREDTEAFF

d_gene: TRBD1
len: 12
v_gene: TRBV29-1
abundance: many
j_gene: TRBJ1-6
CDR3nt: TGCAGCGCGGGACAGGGGGATTCACCCCTCCACTTT
CDR3aa: CSAGQGDSPLHF

d_gene: -
len: 17
v_gene: TRBV28
abundance: -
j_gene: TRBJ2-7
CDR3nt: TGTGCCAGCAGTTTATGGACCTGGAGGGAGGTCTCCTACGAGCAGTACTTC
CDR3aa: CASSLWTWREVSYEQYF

d_gene: TRBD1
len: 11
v_gene: TRBV20-1
abundance: few
j_gene: TRBJ1-1
CDR3nt: TGCAGTGCAACAGGGGGCACTGAAGCTTTCTTT
CDR3aa: CSATGGTEAFF

d_gene: -
len: 12
v_gene: TRBV29-1
abundance: many
j_gene: TRBJ2-7
CDR3nt: TGCAGCGTTGAATACGTGGTAGGGGAGCAGTACTTC
CDR3aa: CSVEYVVGEQYF

d_gene: TRBD2
len: 13
v_gene: TRBV5-1
abundance: few
j_gene: TRBJ2-1
CDR3nt: TGCGCCAGCAGCTCGCGGGAGTCCAATGAGCAGTTCTTC
CDR3aa: CASSSRESNEQFF

d_gene: -
len: 16
v_gene: TRBV7-9
abundance: few
j_gene: TRBJ1-1
CDR3nt: TGTGCCAGCAGCTTAGCGCACGGACACAAGAACACTGAAGCTTTCTTT
CDR3aa: CASSLAHGHKNTEAFF

d_gene: TRBD1
len: 13
v_gene: TRBV29-1
abundance: many
j_gene: TRBJ2-7
CDR3nt: TGCAGCGTGGGACAGAAAGCCTCCTACGAGCAGTACTTC
CDR3aa: CSVGQKASYEQYF

d_gene: -
len: 13
v_gene: TRBV24-1
abundance: -
j_gene: TRBJ2-3
CDR3nt: TGTGCCACCAGTGATTTGCGGACAGATACGCAGTATTTT
CDR3aa: CATSDLRTDTQYF

d_gene: TRBD2
len: 21
v_gene: TRBV12-3/TRBV12-4
abundance: few
j_gene: TRBJ2-1
CDR3nt: TGTGCCAGCAGTTTAGAGTACTGGGGTCTAGCGGGAGGGAGCTCCTACAATGAGCAGTTCTTC
CDR3aa: CASSLEYWGLAGGSSYNEQFF

d_gene: -
len: 13
v_gene: TRBV28
abundance: few
j_gene: TRBJ2-5
CDR3nt: TGTGCCAGCAGTTCCGGCGCCCAAGAGACCCAGTACTTC
CDR3aa: CASSSGAQETQYF

d_gene: -
len: 15
v_gene: TRBV29-1
abundance: -
j_gene: TRBJ2-5
CDR3nt: TGCAGCGTTCATTACGAAAGACTAGATGCGGAGACCCAGTACTTC
CDR3aa: CSVHYERLDAETQYF

d_gene: TRBD2
len: 17
v_gene: TRBV5-1
abundance: -
j_gene: TRBJ2-1
CDR3nt: TGCGCCAGCAGCTTGCCCCTGACTAGCGGGGGGTTCAATGAGCAGTTCTTC
CDR3aa: CASSLPLTSGGFNEQFF

d_gene: -
len: 12
v_gene: TRBV7-9
abundance: many
j_gene: TRBJ2-7
CDR3nt: TGTGCCAGCAGCGGATACATCTACGAGCAGTACTTC
CDR3aa: CASSGYIYEQYF

d_gene: TRBD2
len: 16
v_gene: TRBV7-9
abundance: few
j_gene: TRBJ2-3
CDR3nt: TGTGCCAGCAGCTACCTAGCGGGGCTTAGCACAGATACGCAGTATTTT
CDR3aa: CASSYLAGLSTDTQYF

d_gene: -
len: 13
v_gene: TRBV5-1
abundance: -
j_gene: TRBJ2-7
CDR3nt: TGCGCCAGCCGGGACTTCCCGACCTACGAGCAGTACTTC
CDR3aa: CASRDFPTYEQYF

d_gene: TRBD2
len: 19
v_gene: TRBV6-5
abundance: few
j_gene: TRBJ2-6
CDR3nt: TGTGCCAGCAGTTATAACGGACTAGCGGGAGGAAAAGGGGCCAACGTCCTGACTTTC
CDR3aa: CASSYNGLAGGKGANVLTF

d_gene: -
len: 17
v_gene: TRBV7-2
abundance: -
j_gene: TRBJ2-6
CDR3nt: TGTGCCAGCAGCCCTTGGACAGTGCTCTCTGGGACCAACGTCCTGACTTTC
CDR3aa: CASSPWTVLSGTNVLTF

d_gene: TRBD2
len: 13
v_gene: TRBV20-1
abundance: many
j_gene: TRBJ2-2
CDR3nt: TGCAGTGCTAGGGGACTAGTTCACGGGGAGCTGTTTTTT
CDR3aa: CSARGLVHGELFF

d_gene: TRBD1
len: 15
v_gene: TRBV7-9
abundance: -
j_gene: TRBJ2-2
CDR3nt: TGTGCCAGCAGGCGACAGGGGCCAAACACCGGGGAGCTGTTTTTT
CDR3aa: CASRRQGPNTGELFF

d_gene: -
len: 14
v_gene: TRBV6-5
abundance: -
j_gene: TRBJ2-1
CDR3nt: TGTGCCAGCAGTTCGGATTATATCGACTATGAGCAGTTCTTC
CDR3aa: CASSSDYIDYEQFF

d_gene: TRBD1
len: 19
v_gene: TRBV27
abundance: few
j_gene: TRBJ2-1
CDR3nt: TGTGCCAGCAGTTTAGTGGGACAGGGGAAGGGGGAACGTAACAATGAGCAGTTCTTC
CDR3aa: CASSLVGQGKGERNNEQFF

d_gene: TRBD1
len: 15
v_gene: TRBV20-1
abundance: many
j_gene: TRBJ1-4
CDR3nt: TGCAGTGCTAGAATGGCGACAGGGACGGCGGAAAAACTGTTTTTT
CDR3aa: CSARMATGTAEKLFF

d_gene: -
len: 14
v_gene: TRBV19
abundance: -
j_gene: TRBJ2-4
CDR3nt: TGTGCCAGTAGTTACGGGACAGCCAAAAACATTCAGTACTTC
CDR3aa: CASSYGTAKNIQYF

d_gene: TRBD1
len: 15
v_gene: TRBV6-1
abundance: -
j_gene: TRBJ2-3
CDR3nt: TGTGCCAGCAGTGACTGGACAGGGGGCACAGATACGCAGTATTTT
CDR3aa: CASSDWTGGTDTQYF

d_gene: -
len: 16
v_gene: TRBV5-6
abundance: many
j_gene: TRBJ2-3
CDR3nt: TGTGCCAGCAGCTTGGCGGGGTTGGGGAGCACAGATACGCAGTATTTT
CDR3aa: CASSLAGLGSTDTQYF

d_gene: TRBD2
len: 18
v_gene: TRBV6-5
abundance: -
j_gene: TRBJ2-1
CDR3nt: TGTGCCAGCAGTTACTCGAGAGGTAGCGGGAGAAGGTTGGGTGAGCAGTTCTTC
CDR3aa: CASSYSRGSGRRLGEQFF

d_gene: TRBD1
len: 13
v_gene: TRBV20-1
abundance: many
j_gene: TRBJ1-4
CDR3nt: TGCAGTGCTTTCCAGACAGGGAACGAAAAACTGTTTTTT
CDR3aa: CSAFQTGNEKLFF

d_gene: -
len: 15
v_gene: TRBV7-2
abundance: many
j_gene: TRBJ1-5
CDR3nt: TGTGCCAGCAGCCAGGGGTCTGGGACCAATCAGCCCCAGCATTTT
CDR3aa: CASSQGSGTNQPQHF

d_gene: TRBD2
len: 14
v_gene: TRBV3-1
abundance: many
j_gene: TRBJ2-4
CDR3nt: TGTGCCAGCAGCCTTAACAGCGGGAAATCTAGTCAGTACTTC
CDR3aa: CASSLNSGKSSQYF

d_gene: TRBD1
len: 15
v_gene: TRBV20-1
abundance: few
j_gene: TRBJ1-5
CDR3nt: TGCAGTGCCCACCCTGGCAGGGGGGGTAATCAGCCCCAGCATTTT
CDR3aa: CSAHPGRGGNQPQHF